This TCR beta chain was recovered during a study of cytomegalovirus exposure and HLA in healthy donors. V dropped 5 bases and J dropped 2; count of bases not matched to a gene: 6. Germline V gene sequence: CDR1 SGHTA, CDR2 FQGNSA. This CDR3 contains 15 residues. The study ran its PCR with 60 Vbeta and 13 Jbeta primers. Data came from immunoSEQ multiplex PCR; TCRdb stores just in-frame clones and leaves some out. The table records about 180,000 clones, more than 70% of them present only once. This chain joins TRBV7-2 and TRBJ2-7; 10 nucleotides align to TRBD2. The sequence was obtained from a girl aged 5 to 17 in good health and CMV-seropositive. Sequencing used PBMCs. This CDR3 reads CASSRDTSGTYEQYF. The CDR3 bases are TGTGCCAGCAGCCGGGACACTAGCGGGACCTACGAGCAGTACTTC.